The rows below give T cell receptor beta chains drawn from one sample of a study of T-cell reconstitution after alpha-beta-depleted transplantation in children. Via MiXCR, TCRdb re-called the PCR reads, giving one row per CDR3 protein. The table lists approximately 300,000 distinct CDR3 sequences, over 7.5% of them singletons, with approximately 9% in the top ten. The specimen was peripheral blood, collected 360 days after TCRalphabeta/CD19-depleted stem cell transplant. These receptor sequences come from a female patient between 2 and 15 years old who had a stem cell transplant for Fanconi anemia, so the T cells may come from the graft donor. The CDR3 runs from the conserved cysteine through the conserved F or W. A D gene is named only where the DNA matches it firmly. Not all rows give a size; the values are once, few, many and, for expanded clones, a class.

CDR3: CASSRASPSTDTQYF; DNA: TGTGCCAGCTCACGTGCTAGCCCCAGCACAGATACGCAGTATTTT; size: many; J: TRBJ2-3; V: TRBV18; D: -
CDR3: CASSLVPSKLVEQFF; DNA: TGTGCCAGCAGTTTAGTCCCCTCGAAACTGGTGGAGCAGTTCTTC; size: many; J: TRBJ2-1; V: TRBV12-3/TRBV12-4; D: -
CDR3: CASSGTVNYGYTF; DNA: TGCGCCAGCAGCGGGACAGTTAACTATGGCTACACCTTC; size: few; J: TRBJ1-2; V: TRBV5-1; D: TRBD1
CDR3: CSASRERFYGYTF; DNA: TGCAGTGCTAGCCGAGAGCGTTTTTATGGCTACACCTTC; size: many; J: TRBJ1-2; V: TRBV20-1; D: -
CDR3: CSARGGTGTGDGYTF; DNA: TGCAGTGCTAGAGGGGGGACCGGGACAGGGGACGGCTACACCTTC; size: many; J: TRBJ1-2; V: TRBV20-1; D: TRBD1
CDR3: CASSLTTGGADTQYF; DNA: TGTGCCAGCAGCTTGACGACAGGGGGGGCAGATACGCAGTATTTT; size: few; J: TRBJ2-3; V: TRBV5-6; D: TRBD1
CDR3: CASSLRQGKNIQYF; DNA: TGTGCCAGCAGCTTGAGACAGGGTAAAAACATTCAGTACTTC; size: many; J: TRBJ2-4; V: TRBV7-8; D: TRBD1
CDR3: CASSEGGRTEQFF; DNA: TGCGCCAGCAGTGAAGGGGGAAGGACAGAGCAGTTCTTC; size: -; J: TRBJ2-1; V: TRBV10-1; D: -
CDR3: CASRGGNYGYTF; DNA: TGTGCCAGCAGGGGAGGGAACTATGGCTACACCTTC; size: many; J: TRBJ1-2; V: TRBV12-3/TRBV12-4; D: -
CDR3: CATSRDREETQYF; DNA: TGTGCCACCAGCAGAGACAGAGAAGAGACCCAGTACTTC; size: many; J: TRBJ2-5; V: TRBV15; D: -
CDR3: CASSEARGNPLNLYEQYF; DNA: TGTGCCAGCAGTGAAGCGCGGGGCAATCCCTTGAATCTCTACGAGCAGTACTTC; size: -; J: TRBJ2-7; V: TRBV2; D: -
CDR3: CASGYSTEGDTQYF; DNA: TGTGCCAGCGGTTACTCGACAGAGGGCGATACGCAGTATTTT; size: -; J: TRBJ2-3; V: TRBV6-5; D: -
CDR3: CASSGLRAYNEQFF; DNA: TGTGCCAGTAGCGGGTTACGAGCCTACAATGAGCAGTTCTTC; size: few; J: TRBJ2-1; V: TRBV19; D: -
CDR3: CASSPHIGSGGAEQYF; DNA: TGTGCCAGCAGTCCCCATATAGGTAGCGGGGGGGCCGAGCAGTACTTC; size: many; J: TRBJ2-7; V: TRBV12-3/TRBV12-4; D: TRBD2
CDR3: CASSYKGSGPNEQFF; DNA: TGTGCCAGCAGTTACAAAGGGTCGGGGCCGAATGAGCAGTTCTTC; size: few; J: TRBJ2-1; V: TRBV6-2/TRBV6-3; D: -
CDR3: CASSLALAGEFF; DNA: TGTGCCAGCAGCTTGGCACTAGCGGGAGAGTTCTTC; size: many; J: TRBJ2-1; V: TRBV5-5; D: TRBD2
CDR3: CASSPPSGANVLTF; DNA: TGTGCCAGCTCACCACCCTCTGGGGCCAACGTCCTGACTTTC; size: few; J: TRBJ2-6; V: TRBV18; D: -
CDR3: CASSQDQAGGPWEQFF; DNA: TGTGCCAGCAGCCAAGATCAAGCGGGGGGGCCGTGGGAGCAGTTCTTC; size: many; J: TRBJ2-1; V: TRBV4-2; D: TRBD2
CDR3: CATSSRGFAGGRTDTQYF; DNA: TGTGCCACCAGCAGTAGGGGGTTCGCGGGGGGGCGTACAGATACGCAGTATTTT; size: few; J: TRBJ2-3; V: TRBV15; D: TRBD2
CDR3: CASSSLNSNSPLHF; DNA: TGTGCCAGCAGTTCCCTAAACAGCAATTCACCCCTCCACTTT; size: few; J: TRBJ1-6; V: TRBV28; D: -
CDR3: CASSLDRGNTIYF; DNA: TGTGCCAGCAGTTTGGACCGAGGAAACACCATATATTTT; size: many; J: TRBJ1-3; V: TRBV12-3/TRBV12-4; D: -
CDR3: CSARAWDGENTGELFF; DNA: TGCAGTGCTAGAGCCTGGGACGGGGAGAACACCGGGGAGCTGTTTTTT; size: many; J: TRBJ2-2; V: TRBV20-1; D: -
CDR3: CAISEPRSSGGPLNEQFF; DNA: TGTGCCATCAGTGAACCTCGGAGTAGCGGGGGGCCCCTCAATGAGCAGTTCTTC; size: many; J: TRBJ2-1; V: TRBV10-3; D: TRBD2
CDR3: CASSSGGQGVHEQYF; DNA: TGTGCCAGCAGCTCCGGGGGACAGGGGGTCCACGAGCAGTACTTC; size: few; J: TRBJ2-7; V: TRBV7-9; D: TRBD1
CDR3: CASSWTSGGGNEQFF; DNA: TGCGCCAGCAGCTGGACTAGCGGGGGGGGCAATGAGCAGTTCTTC; size: many; J: TRBJ2-1; V: TRBV5-1; D: TRBD2
CDR3: CASSRIEGSEQYF; DNA: TGTGCCAGCAGCCGCATCGAAGGCTCCGAGCAGTACTTC; size: many; J: TRBJ2-7; V: TRBV7-9; D: -
CDR3: CASRPTGRPHYEQYF; DNA: TGTGCCAGCCGCCCAACAGGGCGACCCCACTACGAGCAGTACTTC; size: few; J: TRBJ2-7; V: TRBV28; D: -
CDR3: CASSPRGPSSGANVLTF; DNA: TGTGCCAGCAGCCCCCGGGGTCCGAGCTCTGGGGCCAACGTCCTGACTTTC; size: -; J: TRBJ2-6; V: TRBV11-2; D: -
CDR3: CASSFAGGEQYF; DNA: TGTGCCAGCAGCTTCGCAGGGGGCGAGCAGTACTTC; size: -; J: TRBJ2-7; V: TRBV7-3; D: TRBD1
CDR3: CASSSRLAGLYGETQYF; DNA: TGTGCCAGCAGTTCGCGACTAGCGGGACTTTACGGAGAGACCCAGTACTTC; size: few; J: TRBJ2-5; V: TRBV12-3/TRBV12-4; D: TRBD2
CDR3: CASSLDTGGEKLFF; DNA: TGCGCCAGCAGCTTGGATACAGGGGGAGAAAAACTGTTTTTT; size: many; J: TRBJ1-4; V: TRBV5-1; D: TRBD1
CDR3: CASSVSIPGGRGSTDTQYF; DNA: TGTGCCAGCAGCGTATCAATTCCCGGTGGACGAGGGTCCACAGATACGCAGTATTTT; size: -; J: TRBJ2-3; V: TRBV9; D: -
CDR3: CASSFRYRGVIISDTQYF; DNA: TGTGCCAGCAGTTTTAGATATCGAGGGGTTATCATTTCAGATACGCAGTATTTT; size: -; J: TRBJ2-3; V: TRBV28; D: -
CDR3: CASSFDVSTGNTIYF; DNA: TGCGCCAGCAGCTTCGACGTGAGCACTGGAAACACCATATATTTT; size: many; J: TRBJ1-3; V: TRBV5-1; D: -
CDR3: CASSFLAGLQETQYF; DNA: TGTGCCAGCAGCTTCCTAGCGGGACTCCAAGAGACCCAGTACTTC; size: many; J: TRBJ2-5; V: TRBV28; D: TRBD2
CDR3: CASRHGQPTDTQYF; DNA: TGTGCCAGCAGGCACGGACAGCCCACAGATACGCAGTATTTT; size: many; J: TRBJ2-3; V: TRBV28; D: -
CDR3: CASSVRQDGYTF; DNA: TGTGCCAGCAGCGTTAGACAGGATGGCTACACCTTC; size: -; J: TRBJ1-2; V: TRBV11-2; D: -
CDR3: CASSLGGTGNEKLFF; DNA: TGCGCCAGCAGCCTTGGCGGGACAGGGAATGAAAAACTGTTTTTT; size: many; J: TRBJ1-4; V: TRBV5-1; D: TRBD1
CDR3: CAWSVQGQGSYEQYF; DNA: TGTGCCTGGAGTGTACAAGGACAGGGCTCCTACGAGCAGTACTTC; size: few; J: TRBJ2-7; V: TRBV30; D: TRBD1
CDR3: CATSWSGSSTDTQYF; DNA: TGTGCCACCAGCTGGAGCGGGAGTTCCACAGATACGCAGTATTTT; size: many; J: TRBJ2-3; V: TRBV15; D: TRBD2
CDR3: CSARGWTGGLQGETQYF; DNA: TGCAGTGCTAGGGGCTGGACGGGGGGATTACAGGGAGAGACCCAGTACTTC; size: many; J: TRBJ2-5; V: TRBV20-1; D: -